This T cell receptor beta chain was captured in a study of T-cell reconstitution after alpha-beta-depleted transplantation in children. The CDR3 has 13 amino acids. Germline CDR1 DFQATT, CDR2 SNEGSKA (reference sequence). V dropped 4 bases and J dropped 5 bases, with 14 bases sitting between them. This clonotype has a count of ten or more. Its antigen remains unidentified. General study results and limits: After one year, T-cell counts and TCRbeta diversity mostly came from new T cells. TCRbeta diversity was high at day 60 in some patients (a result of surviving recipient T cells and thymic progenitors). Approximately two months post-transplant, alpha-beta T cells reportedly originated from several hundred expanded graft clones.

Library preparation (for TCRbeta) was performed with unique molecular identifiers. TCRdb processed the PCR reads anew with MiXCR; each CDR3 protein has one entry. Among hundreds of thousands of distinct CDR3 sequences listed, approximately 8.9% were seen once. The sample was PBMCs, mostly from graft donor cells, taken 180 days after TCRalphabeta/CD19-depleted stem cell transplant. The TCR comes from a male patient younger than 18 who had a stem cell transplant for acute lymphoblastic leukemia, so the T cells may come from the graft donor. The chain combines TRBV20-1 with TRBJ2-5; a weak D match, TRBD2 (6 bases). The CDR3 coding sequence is TGCAGTGCTACCCCCGGGGGTGGGGAGACCCAGTACTTC. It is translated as CSATPGGGETQYF.